This TCR beta chain was recovered during a study of T-cell memory formation after mild COVID-19. Regarding the study as a whole: In second-wave clones peaking day 37, SARS-CoV-2 specificity remained unconfirmed. Largely, contracting CD4+ clones fell within CM and EM, and contracting CD8+ clones within EMRA.

The length of the CDR3 is 15 residues. The V segment lost 1 base and the J segment 10 bases; nucleotides outside the gene matches: 6. Germline assignment: CDR1 LGHDT and CDR2 YNNKEL (reference sequence). This clonotype was observed a few times. Its antigen remains unknown. TCRdb re-called the 5' RACE reads with MiXCR, one entry per CDR3 protein. The table lists 450,000 to 650,000 distinct CDR3 sequences, 20% to 25% of them singletons. The receptor's source is an adult woman who had mild COVID-19 (a few samples of this study predate the infection). Cell type and time point are not known. Sequencing was performed on PBMCs or a T cell subset sorted from them (not recorded which). The V gene is TRBV3-1, the J gene TRBJ2-3, with 12 bases identical to TRBD2. The CDR3, as DNA: TGTGCCAGCAGCCAAGGGCTAGCGGGGGGGCGGCCGCAGTATTTT. Amino acids: CASSQGLAGGRPQYF.